One and the same sample provided the 9 T cell receptor beta chains below, sequenced in a study of beta chain features in type 1 diabetes. As every portion of the isolated RNA was reverse transcribed, the sequencing read expressed TCRB transcripts. TCRdb's copy holds only in-frame clones and misses some; the assay was immunoSEQ multiplex PCR. The sample lists under 800,000 clones, around a sixth occurring once. Sequenced: naive CD4+ T cells from blood. The receptors here all came from a man aged 18 to 29 in good health.

This clone was observed a few times. V and J are TRBV6-6 and TRBJ1-4; perhaps TRBD1 as D (6 bases). This CDR3 comprises 14 residues. Germline lookup yields CDR1 MNHNY and CDR2 SVGAGI (reference sequence). V shed 6 bases and J shed 3 bases, with 11 bases lying between them. This chain's CDR3 is CASRRQAANEKLFF. As DNA, the CDR3 is TGTGCCAGCAGAAGACAGGCCGCTAATGAAAAACTGTTTTTT.

The chain joins TRBV11-2 to TRBJ1-2; the D is unclear. V lost 2 bases, J lost 2 bases, and 6 bases lay in between. The CDR3 spans 13 residues. From germline, CDR1 is SGHAT and CDR2 FQNNGV. CDR3 coding DNA: TGTGCCAGCAGCTTATCCCTCAACTATGGCTACACCTTC. This codes for CASSLSLNYGYTF.

This chain connects TRBV7-3 to TRBJ2-1, with a weak D call TRBD2 (5 bases). Germline V lookup: CDR1 SGHTA, CDR2 FQGTGA. The CDR3 is 15 amino acids. Trimming stripped 5 bases from V and 4 bases from J, with 15 bases between. In DNA form, the CDR3 reads TGTGCCAGCAGCGCGTCCGAGCGGCGGTACAATGAGCAGTTCTTC. Translated, it gives CASSASERRYNEQFF.

This clone has just a few counts. This chain joins TRBV7-3 and TRBJ2-2, with TRBD1 matching over 8 bases. The CDR3 has 16 residues. The germline gives CDR1 SGHTA, CDR2 FQGTGA. Trimming at V came to 4 bases and at J to 1 base, leaving 5 bases not matched to a gene. CDR3 in DNA: TGTGCCAGCAGCTCCCGGACAGGGCTGAACACCGGGGAGCTGTTTTTT. Residues: CASSSRTGLNTGELFF.

The V and J genes are TRBV28 and TRBJ1-2; maybe TRBD1 (6 bases). The CDR3 totals 14 residues. Trimming pared 6 bases from V and 2 bases from J, leaving 13 bases between. The germline V gene has CDR1 MDHEN and CDR2 SYDVKM. The CDR3 spells CASRPGQLNYGYTF. DNA for the CDR3: TGTGCCAGCAGACCCGGACAGCTAAACTATGGCTACACCTTC.

The chain recombines TRBV9 with TRBJ2-7; 11 bases are a match to TRBD2. Losses at the gene ends were 3 bases for V and 5 bases for J; bases not matched to a gene: 7. This CDR3 is 15 amino acids long. The germline V gene has CDR1 SGDLS and CDR2 YYNGEE. The DNA for the CDR3 is TGTGCCAGCAGCGCCGAACTAGCGGGAGTCCACGAGCAGTACTTC. Protein: CASSAELAGVHEQYF.

This clone appeared a few times. The DNA is left out, because the CDR3 cannot be placed on it with certainty; the CDR3 is given as TCRdb lists it. V and J are TRBV10-3 and TRBJ1-2; the table gives TRBD1 as D, unverified against the DNA. CDR1 and CDR2 (germline): ENHRY, SYGVKD. From its first to its last residue, the CDR3 has 13 amino acids. The CDR3 sequence is CATGQAVTYGCTF.

The chain combines TRBV18 with TRBJ2-3, with 8 bases identical to TRBD1. This CDR3 is 16 amino acids long. Germline-derived CDR1 and CDR2 are KGHSH and LQKENI. Trimming took 3 bases from V and 2 from J; bases not matched to a gene: 7. The CDR3 is CASSPPGQAYTDTQYF. The CDR3 bases are TGTGCCAGCTCACCTCCGGGACAGGCGTACACAGATACGCAGTATTTT.

The chain carries TRBV4-2 and TRBJ1-5, with D possibly matching TRBD1 (6 bases). Between the trimmed V and J ends, which lost 4 bases and 7 bases, there was a span of 14 bases. The germline V gene has CDR1 LGHNA and CDR2 YNFKEQ. This CDR3 has 14 residues. The CDR3 DNA reads as TGTGCCAGCAGCCCGGGACAAGATTGGCAGCCCCAGCATTTT. As protein: CASSPGQDWQPQHF.